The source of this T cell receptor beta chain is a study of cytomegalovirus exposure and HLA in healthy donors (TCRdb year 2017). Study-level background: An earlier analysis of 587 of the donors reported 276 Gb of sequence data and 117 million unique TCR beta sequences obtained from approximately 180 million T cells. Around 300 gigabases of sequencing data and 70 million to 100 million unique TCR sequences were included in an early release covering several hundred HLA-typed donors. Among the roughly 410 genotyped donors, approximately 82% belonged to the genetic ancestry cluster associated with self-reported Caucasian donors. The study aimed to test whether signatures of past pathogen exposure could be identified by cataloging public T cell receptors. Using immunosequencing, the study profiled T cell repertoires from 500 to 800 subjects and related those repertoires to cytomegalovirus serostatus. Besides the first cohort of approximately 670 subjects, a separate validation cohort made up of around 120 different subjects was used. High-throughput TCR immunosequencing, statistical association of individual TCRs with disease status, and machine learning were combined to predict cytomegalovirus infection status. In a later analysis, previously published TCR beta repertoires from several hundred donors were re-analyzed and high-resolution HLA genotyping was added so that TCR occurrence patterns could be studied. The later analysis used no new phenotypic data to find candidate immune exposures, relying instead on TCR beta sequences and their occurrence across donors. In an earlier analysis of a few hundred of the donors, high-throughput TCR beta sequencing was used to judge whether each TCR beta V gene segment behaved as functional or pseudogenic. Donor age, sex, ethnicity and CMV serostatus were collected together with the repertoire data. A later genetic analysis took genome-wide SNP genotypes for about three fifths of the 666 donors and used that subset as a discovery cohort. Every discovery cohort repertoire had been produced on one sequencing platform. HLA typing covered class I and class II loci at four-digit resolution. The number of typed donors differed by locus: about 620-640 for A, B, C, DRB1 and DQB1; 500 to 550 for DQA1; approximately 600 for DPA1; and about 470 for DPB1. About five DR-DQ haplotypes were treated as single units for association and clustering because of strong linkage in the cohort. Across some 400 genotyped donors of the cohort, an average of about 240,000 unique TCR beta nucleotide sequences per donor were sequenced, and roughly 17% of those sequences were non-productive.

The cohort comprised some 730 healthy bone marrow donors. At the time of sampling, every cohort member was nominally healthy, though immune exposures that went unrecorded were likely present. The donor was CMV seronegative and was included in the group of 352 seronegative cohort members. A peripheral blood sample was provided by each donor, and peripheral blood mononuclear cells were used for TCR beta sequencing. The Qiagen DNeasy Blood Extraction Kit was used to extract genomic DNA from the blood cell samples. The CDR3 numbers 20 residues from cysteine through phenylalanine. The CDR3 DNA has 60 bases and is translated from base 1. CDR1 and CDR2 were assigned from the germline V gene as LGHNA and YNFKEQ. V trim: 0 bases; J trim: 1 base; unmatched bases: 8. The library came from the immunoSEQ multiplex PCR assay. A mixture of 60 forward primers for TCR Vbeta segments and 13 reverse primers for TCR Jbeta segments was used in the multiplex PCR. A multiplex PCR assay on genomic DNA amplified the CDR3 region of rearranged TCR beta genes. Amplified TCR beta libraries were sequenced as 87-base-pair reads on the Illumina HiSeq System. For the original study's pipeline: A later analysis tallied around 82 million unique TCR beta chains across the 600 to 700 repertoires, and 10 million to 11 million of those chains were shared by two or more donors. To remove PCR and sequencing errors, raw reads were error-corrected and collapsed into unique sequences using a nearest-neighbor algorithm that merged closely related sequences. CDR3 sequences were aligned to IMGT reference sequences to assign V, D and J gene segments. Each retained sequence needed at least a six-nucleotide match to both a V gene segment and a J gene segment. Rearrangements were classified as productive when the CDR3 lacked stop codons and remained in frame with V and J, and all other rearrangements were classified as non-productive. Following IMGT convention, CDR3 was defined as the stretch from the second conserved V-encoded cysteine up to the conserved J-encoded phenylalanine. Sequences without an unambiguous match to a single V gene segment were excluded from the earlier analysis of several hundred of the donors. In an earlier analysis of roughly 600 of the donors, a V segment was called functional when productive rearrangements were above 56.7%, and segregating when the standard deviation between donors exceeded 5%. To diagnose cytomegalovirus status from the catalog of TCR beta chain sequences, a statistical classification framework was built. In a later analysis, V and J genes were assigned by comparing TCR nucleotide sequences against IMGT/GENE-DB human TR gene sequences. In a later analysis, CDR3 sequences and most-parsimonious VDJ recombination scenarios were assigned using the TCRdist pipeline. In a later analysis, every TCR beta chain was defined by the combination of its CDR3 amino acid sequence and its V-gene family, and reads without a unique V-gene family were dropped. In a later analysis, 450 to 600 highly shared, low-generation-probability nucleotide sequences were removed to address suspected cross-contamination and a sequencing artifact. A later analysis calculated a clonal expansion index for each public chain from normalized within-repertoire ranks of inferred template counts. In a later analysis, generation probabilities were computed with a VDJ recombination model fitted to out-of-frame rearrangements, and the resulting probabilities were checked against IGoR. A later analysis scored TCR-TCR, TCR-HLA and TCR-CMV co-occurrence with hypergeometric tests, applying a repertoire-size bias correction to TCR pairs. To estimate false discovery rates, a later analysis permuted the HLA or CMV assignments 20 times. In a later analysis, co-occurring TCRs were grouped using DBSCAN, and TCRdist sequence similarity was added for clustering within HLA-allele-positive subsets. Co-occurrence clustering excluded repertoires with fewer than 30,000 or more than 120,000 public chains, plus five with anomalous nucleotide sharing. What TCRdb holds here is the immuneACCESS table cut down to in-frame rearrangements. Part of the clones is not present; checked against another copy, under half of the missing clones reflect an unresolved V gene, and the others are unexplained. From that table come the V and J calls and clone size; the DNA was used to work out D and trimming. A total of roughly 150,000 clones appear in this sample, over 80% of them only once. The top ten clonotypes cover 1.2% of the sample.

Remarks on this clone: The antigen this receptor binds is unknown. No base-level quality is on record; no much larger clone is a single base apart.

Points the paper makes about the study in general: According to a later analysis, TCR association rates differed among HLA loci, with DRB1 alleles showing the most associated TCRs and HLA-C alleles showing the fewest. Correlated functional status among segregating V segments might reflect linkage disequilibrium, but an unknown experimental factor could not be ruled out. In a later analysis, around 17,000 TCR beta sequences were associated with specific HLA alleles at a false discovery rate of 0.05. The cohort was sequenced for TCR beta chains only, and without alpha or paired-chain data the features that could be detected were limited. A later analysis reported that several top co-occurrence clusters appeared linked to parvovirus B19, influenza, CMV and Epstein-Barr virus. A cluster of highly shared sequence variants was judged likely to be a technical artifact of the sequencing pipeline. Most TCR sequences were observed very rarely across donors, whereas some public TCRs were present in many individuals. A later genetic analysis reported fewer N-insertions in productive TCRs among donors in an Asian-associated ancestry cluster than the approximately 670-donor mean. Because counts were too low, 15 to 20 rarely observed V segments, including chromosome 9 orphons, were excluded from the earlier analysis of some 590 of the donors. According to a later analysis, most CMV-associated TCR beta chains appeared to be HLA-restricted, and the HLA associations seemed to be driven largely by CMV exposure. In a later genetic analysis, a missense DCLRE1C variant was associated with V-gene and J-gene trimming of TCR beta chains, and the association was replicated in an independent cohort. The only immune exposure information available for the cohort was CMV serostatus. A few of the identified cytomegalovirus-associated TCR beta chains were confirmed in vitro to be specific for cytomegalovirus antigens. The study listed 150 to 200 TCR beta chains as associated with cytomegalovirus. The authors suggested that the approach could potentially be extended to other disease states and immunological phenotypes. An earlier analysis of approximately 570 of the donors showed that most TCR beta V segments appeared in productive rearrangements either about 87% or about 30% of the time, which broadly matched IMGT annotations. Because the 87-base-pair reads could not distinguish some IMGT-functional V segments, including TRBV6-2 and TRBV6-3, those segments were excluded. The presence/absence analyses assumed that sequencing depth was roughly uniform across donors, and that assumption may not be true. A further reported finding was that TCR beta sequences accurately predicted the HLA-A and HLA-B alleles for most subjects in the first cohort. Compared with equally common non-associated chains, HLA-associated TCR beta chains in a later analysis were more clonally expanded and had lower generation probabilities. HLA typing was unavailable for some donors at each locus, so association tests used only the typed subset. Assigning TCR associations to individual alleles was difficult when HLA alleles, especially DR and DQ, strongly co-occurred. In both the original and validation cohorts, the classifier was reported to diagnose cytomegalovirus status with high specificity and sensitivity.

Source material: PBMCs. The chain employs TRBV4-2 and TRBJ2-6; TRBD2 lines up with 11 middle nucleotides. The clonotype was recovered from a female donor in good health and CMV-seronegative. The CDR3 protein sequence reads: CASSQDESSGRSSGANVLTF. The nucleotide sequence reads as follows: TGTGCCAGCAGCCAAGATGAATCTAGCGGGAGGTCTTCTGGGGCCAACGTCCTGACTTTC.